These 9 T cell receptor beta chains were sequenced from one sample in a study of long-term antiretroviral therapy in people with HIV. Runs used v3.0 of the immunoSEQ assay and were done at survey level. TCRdb's copy holds only in-frame clones and misses some; the assay was immunoSEQ multiplex PCR. The table records about 21,000 clones, around four fifths of them present only once. The sequencing used unsorted PBMCs, collected 1.9 years after starting antiretroviral therapy. The receptors were gathered from a woman between 45 and 60 years old with HIV.

The CDR3 here is CASSFGQFNSPLHF. CDR3 in DNA: TGTGCCAGCAGCTTCGGGCAGTTTAATTCACCCCTCCACTTT. The chain carries TRBV7-2 and TRBJ1-6; the D is unclear. V was cut by 3 bases and J by 6 bases, with 9 bases left in between. The CDR3 extends over 14 amino acids. Germline CDR1 reads SGHTA; CDR2 reads FQGNSA.

This clone appeared once. The rearrangement uses TRBV6-6 and TRBJ1-2; D unclear. V dropped 6 bases and J dropped 4 bases, with 12 bases sitting between them. Germline V gives CDR1 MNHNY, CDR2 SVGAGI (reference sequence). The length of the CDR3 is 13 residues. CDR3 coding DNA: TGTGCCAGCAGCCAGCTAAGCAGCTATGGCTACACCTTC. Translation: CASSQLSSYGYTF.

This clone was found once. This chain connects TRBV12-5 to TRBJ2-1; the D is unclear. The CDR3 spans 15 residues. CDR1 LGHNT and CDR2 FRNRAP come from the germline V gene. Trimming pared 2 bases from V and 8 bases from J, leaving 16 bases between. CDR3 loop: CASGLYGDPMDEQFF. The CDR3 DNA follows: TGTGCTAGTGGTTTGTACGGAGATCCTATGGATGAGCAGTTCTTC.

This chain uses TRBV27 with TRBJ1-1; 8 bases map to TRBD1. Per the germline V gene, CDR1 is MNHEY and CDR2 is SMNVEV (reference sequence). With V trimmed by 1 base and J by 5 bases, 0 bases remained unmatched. The CDR3 totals 13 residues. The CDR3 reads CASSLWDRTEAFF. CDR3 nucleotide sequence: TGTGCCAGCAGTTTATGGGACAGGACTGAAGCTTTCTTT.

The rearrangement joins TRBV7-8 to TRBJ1-3; D unclear. The CDR3 is 12 residues long. The germline V gene encodes CDR1 SGHVS and CDR2 FQNEAQ. V lost 4 bases, J lost 3 bases, and 4 bases lay in between. CDR3 DNA: TGTGCCAGCAGCTCCCTTGGAAACACCATATATTTT. Translated: CASSSLGNTIYF. The variable domain in full, completed from reference TRBV7-8 and TRBJ1-3, reads GAGVSQSPRYKVAKRGQDVALRCDPISGHVSLFWYQQALGQGPEFLTYFQNEAQLDKSGLPSDRFFAERPEGSVSTLKIQRTQQEDSAVYLCASSSLGNTIYFGEGSWLTVV.

The gene calls are TRBV5-4 and TRBJ2-1, with 8 bases identical to TRBD1. The CDR3 totals 15 residues. Germline V gives CDR1 SGHNT, CDR2 YYREEE (reference sequence). V was clipped by 4 bases and J by 12 bases; unmatched bases: 15. CDR3: CASSLDRAPTRRQFF. The CDR3 bases are TGTGCCAGCAGCCTGGACAGGGCCCCGACTAGACGGCAGTTCTTC.

This clone showed up just once. The genes are TRBV4-3 and TRBJ2-7; 7 bases are a match to TRBD2. The V segment lost 3 bases and the J segment 0 bases; nucleotides outside the gene matches: 8. Germline V gene data show CDR1 as LGHNA and CDR2 as YSLEER. The CDR3 runs to 16 residues. CDR3 nucleotides: TGCGCCAGCAGCCAGGGGGGAGCGGGGAGCTCCTACGAGCAGTACTTC. This sequence encodes CASSQGGAGSSYEQYF.

The genes are TRBV30 and TRBJ2-2; 12 bases are shared with TRBD1. The CDR3 has 17 residues. Germline trimming cut 4 bases from V and 5 bases from J; bases unmatched to any gene: 11. CDR1 and CDR2 from the germline V gene are GTSNPN and SVGIG (reference sequence). For the CDR3, the DNA is TGTGCCTGGATACGGGACAGGGGGCGGATCGGGACCGGGGAGCTGTTTTTT. This gives the protein CAWIRDRGRIGTGELFF.

The J gene is TRBJ2-5, the V gene TRBV7-2; D call uncertain. Germline CDR1 SGHTA, CDR2 FQGNSA. Trimming cost V 1 base and J 5 bases, with 5 bases left between them. This CDR3 is 12 amino acids long. The DNA for the CDR3 is TGTGCCAGCAGCTTAGTAACGGAGACCCAGTACTTC. It yields the protein CASSLVTETQYF.